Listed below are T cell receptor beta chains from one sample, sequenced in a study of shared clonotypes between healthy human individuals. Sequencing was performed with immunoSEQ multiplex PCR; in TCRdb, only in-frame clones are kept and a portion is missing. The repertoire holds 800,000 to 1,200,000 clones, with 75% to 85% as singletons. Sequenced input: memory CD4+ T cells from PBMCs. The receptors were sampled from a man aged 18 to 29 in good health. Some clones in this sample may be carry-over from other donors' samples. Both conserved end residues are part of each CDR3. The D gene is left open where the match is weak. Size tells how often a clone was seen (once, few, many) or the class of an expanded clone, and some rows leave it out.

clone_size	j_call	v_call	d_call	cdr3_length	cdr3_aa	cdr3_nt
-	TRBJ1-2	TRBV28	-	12	CASSLFSDGYTF	TGTGCCAGCAGTTTATTTTCCGATGGCTACACCTTC
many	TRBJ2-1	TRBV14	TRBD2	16	CASSRTSGGVYNEQFF	TGTGCCAGCAGCCGCACTAGCGGGGGGGTCTACAATGAGCAGTTCTTC
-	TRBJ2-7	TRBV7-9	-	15	CASSPIVQDSHEQYF	TGTGCCAGCAGCCCCATTGTACAGGATAGCCACGAGCAGTACTTC
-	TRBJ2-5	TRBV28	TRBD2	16	CASIQLGLAGRETQYF	TGTGCCAGCATCCAACTGGGACTAGCGGGAAGAGAGACCCAGTACTTC
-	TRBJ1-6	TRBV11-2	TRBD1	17	CASSLDGSGQGYSPLHF	TGTGCCAGCAGCTTAGATGGTTCGGGACAGGGGTATTCACCCCTCCACTTT
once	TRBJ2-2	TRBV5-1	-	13	CASRLTVNGELFF	TGCGCCAGCAGGCTAACAGTAAACGGGGAGCTGTTTTTT
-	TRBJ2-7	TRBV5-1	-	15	CASSFVAGSKYEQYF	TGCGCCAGCAGCTTTGTCGCCGGGAGTAAATACGAGCAGTACTTC
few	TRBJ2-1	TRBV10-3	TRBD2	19	CAISGQGSSGSESYNEQFF	TGTGCCATCAGTGGACAGGGCTCTAGCGGGAGTGAAAGTTACAATGAGCAGTTCTTC
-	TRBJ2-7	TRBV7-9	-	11	CASSNRTEQYF	TGTGCCAGCAGCAATCGAACGGAGCAGTACTTC
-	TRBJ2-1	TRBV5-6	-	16	CASSPGFSSSYNEQFF	TGTGCCAGCAGCCCAGGGTTCTCGAGCTCCTACAATGAGCAGTTCTTC
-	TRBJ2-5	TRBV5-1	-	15	CASSIGTGAQETQYF	TGCGCCAGCAGCATCGGCACCGGGGCCCAAGAGACCCAGTACTTC
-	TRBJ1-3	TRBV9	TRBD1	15	CASSPRTGSGNTIYF	TGTGCCAGCAGCCCCAGGACAGGTTCTGGAAACACCATATATTTT
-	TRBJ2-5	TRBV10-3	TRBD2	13	CAITSGAGGTQYF	TGTGCCATCACTAGCGGAGCCGGAGGGACCCAGTACTTC
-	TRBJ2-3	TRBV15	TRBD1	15	CATSRDAGGPDTQYF	TGTGCCACCAGCAGAGACGCAGGGGGCCCAGATACGCAGTATTTT
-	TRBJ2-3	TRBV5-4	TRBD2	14	CASSPRLATDTQYF	TGTGCCAGCAGCCCCCGACTAGCGACAGATACGCAGTATTTT
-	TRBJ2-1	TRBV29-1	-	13	CSVVKLKWSEQFF	TGCAGCGTTGTGAAGCTGAAGTGGAGTGAGCAGTTCTTC
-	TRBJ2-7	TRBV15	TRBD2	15	CATSTGLAGVREQYF	TGTGCCACCAGCACGGGACTAGCGGGAGTACGCGAGCAGTACTTC
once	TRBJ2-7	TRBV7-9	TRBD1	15	CASRPRQGPNYEQYF	TGTGCCAGCAGGCCGAGACAGGGGCCCAACTACGAGCAGTACTTC
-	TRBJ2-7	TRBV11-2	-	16	CASTVRQGNGPYEQYF	TGTGCCAGCACCGTCCGGCAGGGGAACGGGCCTTACGAGCAGTACTTC
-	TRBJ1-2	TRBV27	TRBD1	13	CASGRDRIYGYTF	TGTGCCAGCGGCCGGGACAGGATCTATGGCTACACCTTC
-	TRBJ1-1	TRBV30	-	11	CAFRWVTEAFF	TGTGCCTTTAGGTGGGTCACTGAAGCTTTCTTT
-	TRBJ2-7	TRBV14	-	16	CASSQDLGLSSYEQYF	TGTGCCAGCAGCCAGGACTTAGGACTGAGCTCCTACGAGCAGTACTTC
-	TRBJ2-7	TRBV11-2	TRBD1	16	CASSLGRGTGSYEQYF	TGTGCCAGCAGCTTAGGTCGGGGGACAGGAAGCTACGAGCAGTACTTC
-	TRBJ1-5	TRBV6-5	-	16	CASSLGGGLGNQPQHF	TGTGCCAGCAGTTTAGGGGGAGGATTGGGCAATCAGCCCCAGCATTTT
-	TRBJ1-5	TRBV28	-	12	CASSLQGQPQHF	TGTGCCAGCAGCCTACAGGGTCAGCCCCAGCATTTT
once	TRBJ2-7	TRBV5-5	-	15	CASSLTTSGTYEQYF	TGTGCCAGCAGCTTGACGACCAGCGGAACCTACGAGCAGTACTTC
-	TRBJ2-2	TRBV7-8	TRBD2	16	CASSLVGGRGTGELFF	TGTGCCAGCAGCTTAGTTGGCGGGAGGGGGACCGGGGAGCTGTTTTTT
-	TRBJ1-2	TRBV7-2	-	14	CASSLERKDYGYTF	TGTGCCAGCAGCTTAGAGCGGAAAGACTATGGCTACACCTTC
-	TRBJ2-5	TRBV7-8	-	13	CASSWQAQETQYF	TGTGCCAGCAGCTGGCAGGCCCAAGAGACCCAGTACTTC
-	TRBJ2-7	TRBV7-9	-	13	CASSPDPGSKQYF	TGTGCCAGCAGCCCGGACCCGGGTAGCAAGCAGTACTTC
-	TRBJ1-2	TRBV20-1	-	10	CSAREVGYTF	TGCAGTGCTAGAGAGGTCGGCTACACCTTC
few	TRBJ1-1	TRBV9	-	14	CASSVDPENTEAFF	TGTGCCAGCAGCGTAGATCCAGAAAACACTGAAGCTTTCTTT
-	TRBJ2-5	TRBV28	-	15	CASSGEASLKETQYF	TGTGCCAGCAGTGGCGAGGCTTCGCTAAAAGAGACCCAGTACTTC
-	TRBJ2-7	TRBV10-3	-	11	CAISGAGDPYF	TGTGCCATCAGTGGGGCAGGGGACCCGTACTTC
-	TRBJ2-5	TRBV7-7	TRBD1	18	CASSLGDRGRPYQETQYF	TGTGCCAGCAGCCTAGGGGACAGGGGGAGACCTTACCAAGAGACCCAGTACTTC
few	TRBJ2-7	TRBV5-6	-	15	CASSLPDRSSYEQYF	TGTGCCAGCAGCTTACCCGACAGATCCTCCTACGAGCAGTACTTC
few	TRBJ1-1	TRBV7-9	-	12	CASRVMNTEAFF	TGTGCCAGCAGGGTCATGAACACTGAAGCTTTCTTT
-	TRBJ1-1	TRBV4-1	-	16	CASSQGRAGRDTEAFF	TGCGCCAGCAGCCAAGGCAGGGCAGGGCGGGACACTGAAGCTTTCTTT
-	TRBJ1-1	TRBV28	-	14	CASTSLGRNTEAFF	TGTGCCAGCACTTCCTTAGGGAGGAACACTGAAGCTTTCTTT
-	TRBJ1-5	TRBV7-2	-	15	CASREKGVSGQPQHF	TGTGCCAGCAGGGAAAAAGGGGTGTCCGGTCAGCCCCAGCATTTT
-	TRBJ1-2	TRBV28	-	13	CASSLDSNYGYTF	TGTGCCAGCTCTCTCGACAGTAACTATGGCTACACCTTC
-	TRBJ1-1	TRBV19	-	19	CATIRTLGTALKMNTEAFF	TGTGCCACCATAAGGACTCTAGGGACCGCCCTTAAAATGAACACTGAAGCTTTCTTT
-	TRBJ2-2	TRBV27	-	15	CASRLIAANTGELFF	TGTGCCAGCCGATTAATAGCTGCTAACACCGGGGAGCTGTTTTTT
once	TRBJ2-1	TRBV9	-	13	CASSAPARDEQFF	TGTGCCAGCAGCGCCCCCGCCAGGGATGAGCAGTTCTTC
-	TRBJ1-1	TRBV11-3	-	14	CASSLGGMNTEAFF	TGTGCCAGCAGCCTGGGGGGCATGAACACTGAAGCTTTCTTT
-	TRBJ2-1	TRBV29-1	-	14	CSVESRGPYNEQFF	TGCAGCGTTGAATCTCGCGGGCCATACAATGAGCAGTTCTTC
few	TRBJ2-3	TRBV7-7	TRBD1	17	CASSPGPLQGGTDTQYF	TGTGCCAGCAGCCCGGGACCTCTCCAGGGGGGCACAGATACGCAGTATTTT
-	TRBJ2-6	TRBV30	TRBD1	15	CACPTGGSGANVLTF	TGTGCCTGCCCGACAGGGGGCTCTGGGGCCAACGTCCTGACTTTC
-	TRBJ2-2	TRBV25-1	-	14	CASRPGLNTGELFF	TGTGCCAGCCGACCTGGTTTGAACACCGGGGAGCTGTTTTTT
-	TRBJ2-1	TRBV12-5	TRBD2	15	CASGFGTSGRNEQFF	TGTGCTAGTGGTTTCGGGACTAGCGGGAGAAATGAGCAGTTCTTC
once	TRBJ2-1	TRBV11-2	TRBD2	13	CASSAGLGTEQFF	TGTGCCAGCAGCGCAGGACTAGGCACTGAGCAGTTCTTC
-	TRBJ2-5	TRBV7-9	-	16	CASSLASGSLQETQYF	TGTGCCAGCAGCTTAGCGAGTGGCAGCCTCCAAGAGACCCAGTACTTC
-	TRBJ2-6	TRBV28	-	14	CASTSGPGANVLTF	TGTGCCAGCACCTCGGGGCCTGGGGCCAACGTCCTGACTTTC
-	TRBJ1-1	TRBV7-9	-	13	CASSLNTNTEAFF	TGTGCCAGCAGCTTAAACACGAACACTGAAGCTTTCTTT
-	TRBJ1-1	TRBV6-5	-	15	CASNSKSRGIWGAFF	TGTGCCAGCAACTCGAAGAGCCGGGGGATCTGGGGAGCTTTCTTT
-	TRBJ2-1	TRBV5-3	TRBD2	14	CARSSGLAYNEQFF	TGTGCCAGAAGCTCGGGACTAGCTTACAATGAGCAGTTCTTC
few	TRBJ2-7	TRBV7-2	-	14	CASSPGPRSHEQYF	TGTGCCAGCAGCCCGGGCCCGCGGTCCCACGAGCAGTACTTC
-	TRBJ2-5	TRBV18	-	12	CASSPAQETQYF	TGTGCCAGCTCACCAGCGCAAGAGACCCAGTACTTC